These T cell receptor beta chains were read from a single sample in a study of blood T cell repertoires in COVID-19. Here immunoSEQ multiplex PCR was the method, and the copy in TCRdb shows in-frame clones only, minus some. The sample has 70,000 or so clones, about 86% seen once. Material for sequencing was peripheral blood. These receptors came from a man aged 65-85 years with active COVID-19. CDR3s include the opening cysteine and the closing phenylalanine or tryptophan. D genes are given only for firm matches. Clone size, where shown, is once, few, many, or a class for clones that have expanded.

cdr3_aa cdr3_nt clone_size j_call v_call d_call
CASSQGLAGGPWSYEQYF TGCGCCAGCAGCCAAGGACTAGCGGGAGGGCCGTGGTCCTACGAGCAGTACTTC few TRBJ2-7 TRBV4-1 TRBD2
CASSLGTGVGEQYF TGTGCCAGCAGCTTAGGGACAGGGGTAGGCGAGCAGTACTTC few TRBJ2-7 TRBV7-3 TRBD1
CASSWGQELSYEQYF TGCGCCAGCAGCTGGGGACAGGAGCTCTCCTACGAGCAGTACTTC few TRBJ2-7 TRBV5-1 TRBD1
CASSPGGARGGYEQYF TGTGCCAGCAGCCCGGGGGGGGCGCGCGGGGGCTACGAGCAGTACTTC NA TRBJ2-7 TRBV9 TRBD2
CASSPGLVIGNEQFF TGTGCCAGCAGCCCCGGACTAGTCATTGGGAATGAGCAGTTCTTC NA TRBJ2-1 TRBV7-2 TRBD2
CATSRRTTGSYGYTF TGTGCCACCAGCAGACGAACGACAGGGAGCTATGGCTACACCTTC few TRBJ1-2 TRBV15 TRBD1
CASSPTVGINQPQHF TGCGCCAGCAGCCCCACGGTGGGCATCAATCAGCCCCAGCATTTT NA TRBJ1-5 TRBV5-1 NA
CASSDTGPYEQYF TGTGCCAGCAGCGATACAGGGCCCTACGAGCAGTACTTC NA TRBJ2-7 TRBV2 NA
CASSGTSGSRNEQFF TGTGCCAGCAGCGGAACTAGCGGGAGTCGTAATGAGCAGTTCTTC NA TRBJ2-1 TRBV7-3 TRBD2
CASSPRPGPNEQFF TGTGCCAGCAGCCCCAGGCCCGGCCCCAATGAGCAGTTCTTC NA TRBJ2-1 TRBV11-2 NA
CASSGGDHTEAFF TGTGCCAGCAGCGGGGGGGACCACACTGAAGCTTTCTTT few TRBJ1-1 TRBV6-5 NA
CASMAGTGYNEQFF TGTGCCAGCATGGCCGGGACAGGCTACAATGAGCAGTTCTTC NA TRBJ2-1 TRBV6-5 TRBD1
CSARGASQQFF TGCAGTGCCCGGGGAGCCTCCCAACAGTTCTTC NA TRBJ2-1 TRBV20-1 NA
CASSEAWAEYF TGTGCCAGCAGTGAAGCGTGGGCCGAGTACTTC NA TRBJ2-5 TRBV6-1 NA
CASSPWGQGDNSPLHF TGTGCCAGCAGCCCGTGGGGGCAGGGAGATAATTCACCCCTCCACTTT once TRBJ1-6 TRBV13 NA
CASSQGLAGIGDTQYF TGTGCCAGCAGCCAGGGACTAGCGGGAATTGGAGATACGCAGTATTTT NA TRBJ2-3 TRBV7-2 TRBD2
CASSTPTSGRAWGTQYF TGTGCCAGTAGTACCCCGACTAGCGGGAGGGCCTGGGGTACGCAGTATTTT NA TRBJ2-3 TRBV19 TRBD2
CASSPRRGGRGYNEQFF TGTGCCAGCAGCCCCCGCCGGGGCGGGAGGGGTTACAATGAGCAGTTCTTC NA TRBJ2-1 TRBV7-9 TRBD2
CATSDPVSLAGETQYF TGTGCCACCAGTGACCCCGTCTCGCTAGCGGGGGAGACCCAGTACTTC NA TRBJ2-5 TRBV24-1 TRBD2
CASGPPSYEQYF TGTGCCAGCGGGCCCCCATCCTACGAGCAGTACTTC few TRBJ2-7 TRBV6-5 NA
CASSLSLAPTDTQYF TGTGCCAGCAGCTTATCCCTAGCGCCCACAGATACGCAGTATTTT NA TRBJ2-3 TRBV7-2 NA
CASSKIGEGGTEAFF TGCGCCAGCAGCAAGATTGGGGAGGGGGGAACTGAAGCTTTCTTT NA TRBJ1-1 TRBV4-1 NA
CASSFEGYEQYF TGCGCCAGCAGCTTCGAGGGTTACGAGCAGTACTTC few TRBJ2-7 TRBV5-1 NA
CASSIAGWAGGPYNEQFF TGTGCCAGTAGTATAGCCGGTTGGGCGGGAGGGCCTTACAATGAGCAGTTCTTC NA TRBJ2-1 TRBV19 TRBD2
CASSASGGTSTDTQYF TGTGCCAGCAGTGCTAGCGGGGGAACTAGCACAGATACGCAGTATTTT NA TRBJ2-3 TRBV27 TRBD2
CASSQVYEGFRQYF TGTGCCAGCAGCCAAGTCTATGAGGGTTTTCGGCAGTACTTC NA TRBJ2-7 TRBV3-1/TRBV3-2 NA
CASSAGRELLAGAGELFF TGTGCCAGCAGCGCCGGACGGGAGTTACTAGCGGGAGCCGGGGAGCTGTTTTTT once TRBJ2-2 TRBV7-2 TRBD2
CASSPNRALTNYGYTF TGTGCCAGCAGCCCAAACAGGGCCCTCACTAACTATGGCTACACCTTC NA TRBJ1-2 TRBV3-1/TRBV3-2 NA
CASSLATDNQPQHF TGTGCCAGCAGCTTAGCGACAGACAATCAGCCCCAGCATTTT NA TRBJ1-5 TRBV7-2 NA
CASSFSPIKSRGAVF TGTGCCAGCAGTTTCAGTCCCATTAAATCCCGGGGAGCTGTTTTT NA TRBJ2-2 TRBV6-8 NA
CASTLTGAKNEKLFF TGTGCCAGCACATTGACAGGGGCCAAGAATGAAAAACTGTTTTTT NA TRBJ1-4 TRBV6-5 TRBD1
CASSQKGASNTEAFF TGTGCCAGCAGCCAGAAGGGGGCGTCGAACACTGAAGCTTTCTTT NA TRBJ1-1 TRBV5-4 TRBD1
CASSLPGQGGRETQYF TGTGCCAGCAGCTTACCGGGACAGGGTGGTAGAGAGACCCAGTACTTC NA TRBJ2-5 TRBV7-2 TRBD1
CASSPAVPAGGGAGELFF TGTGCCAGCAGCCCCGCCGTACCAGCGGGAGGGGGGGCCGGGGAGCTGTTTTTT once TRBJ2-2 TRBV11-2 TRBD2
CASRGGRQRNTGELFF TGTGCCAGTAGGGGGGGTCGTCAGCGAAACACCGGGGAGCTGTTTTTT few TRBJ2-2 TRBV19 NA
CASSPGQTGDSYEQYF TGTGCCAGCAGCCCCGGACAGACTGGGGATTCCTACGAGCAGTACTTC NA TRBJ2-7 TRBV5-4 NA
CASSQEWAGWDTEAFF TGTGCCAGCAGCCAAGAGTGGGCAGGGTGGGACACTGAAGCTTTCTTT NA TRBJ1-1 TRBV4-2 NA
CAWSVLPGDTQYF TGTGCCTGGAGTGTTCTGCCGGGAGATACGCAGTATTTT NA TRBJ2-3 TRBV30 NA
CASSVARGLSYNEQFF TGTGCCAGCAGCGTAGCCCGCGGGCTATCCTACAATGAGCAGTTCTTC NA TRBJ2-1 TRBV9 NA
CASSPTGTGSYNEQFF TGTGCCAGTAGTCCAACCGGGACAGGCTCCTACAATGAGCAGTTCTTC NA TRBJ2-1 TRBV19 TRBD1
CASHRGTGADEQFF TGTGCCAGCCATCGGGGGACAGGGGCGGATGAGCAGTTCTTC NA TRBJ2-1 TRBV5-5 TRBD1
CASTTGTNSPLHF TGTGCCAGCACCACCGGGACAAATTCACCCCTCCACTTT NA TRBJ1-6 TRBV11-2 NA
CALGGLAGGTNTGELFF TGTGCCCTGGGGGGGCTAGCGGGAGGAACGAACACCGGGGAGCTGTTTTTT once TRBJ2-2 TRBV30 TRBD2
CASTRGGSGNGQFF TGTGCCAGCACCAGGGGTGGTAGCGGGAATGGGCAGTTCTTC NA TRBJ2-1 TRBV19 TRBD2
CATSEPSGGVDTQYF TGTGCCACCAGTGAACCTAGCGGTGGGGTGGATACGCAGTATTTT NA TRBJ2-3 TRBV24-1 TRBD2